The rows below give T cell receptor beta chains drawn from one sample of a study of T cell responses to AZD1222 COVID-19 vaccine. Assay: immunoSEQ multiplex PCR; the TCRdb copy retains only in-frame clones and omits some. The data show some 86,000 clones, almost 80% seen once. Here the sequenced sample was peripheral blood, taken on day 0 of AZD1222 vaccination. The origin of the receptors is an adult in good health. Both conserved end residues are part of each CDR3. Fields, in order: J gene, V gene, CDR3 protein.

J gene: TRBJ1-2; V gene: TRBV19; CDR3 protein: CASSIDLWGNYGYTF
J gene: TRBJ2-2; V gene: TRBV19; CDR3 protein: CASSLSLGDTGELFF
J gene: TRBJ2-3; V gene: TRBV5-6; CDR3 protein: CASSLVAGGDGTDTQYF
J gene: TRBJ2-4; V gene: TRBV5-1; CDR3 protein: CASSEAGTSGDRYF
J gene: TRBJ1-1; V gene: TRBV20-1; CDR3 protein: CSASGRTEAFF
J gene: TRBJ1-5; V gene: TRBV30; CDR3 protein: CAWKAGTGGQPQHF
J gene: TRBJ2-1; V gene: TRBV3-1/TRBV3-2; CDR3 protein: CASSQDTTGVKQFF
J gene: TRBJ2-1; V gene: TRBV21-1; CDR3 protein: CASSKRGPRERGLNEQFF
J gene: TRBJ2-7; V gene: TRBV14; CDR3 protein: CASSQDLLGGTGGYEQYF
J gene: TRBJ2-7; V gene: TRBV7-2; CDR3 protein: CASSSSGKYEQYF
J gene: TRBJ2-1; V gene: TRBV5-1; CDR3 protein: CASSLELARLSYNEQFF
J gene: TRBJ2-7; V gene: TRBV5-1; CDR3 protein: CASSSGLDPYEQYF
J gene: TRBJ2-1; V gene: TRBV5-1; CDR3 protein: CASSVPRAISYNEQFF
J gene: TRBJ1-3; V gene: TRBV12-3/TRBV12-4; CDR3 protein: CASRFSGNTIYF
J gene: TRBJ1-5; V gene: TRBV16; CDR3 protein: CASSQWGDQPQHF
J gene: TRBJ1-6; V gene: TRBV6-1; CDR3 protein: CASSDDRVGSPLHF
J gene: TRBJ1-2; V gene: TRBV7-9; CDR3 protein: CASSSSGQGVYSTF
J gene: TRBJ2-7; V gene: TRBV5-4; CDR3 protein: CASSPGLAGDYEQYF
J gene: TRBJ1-2; V gene: TRBV18; CDR3 protein: CASSPPGDYGYTF
J gene: TRBJ2-3; V gene: TRBV7-2; CDR3 protein: CASSLAREWGTDTQYF
J gene: TRBJ2-7; V gene: TRBV5-4; CDR3 protein: CASSSGTGDREQYF
J gene: TRBJ2-4; V gene: TRBV9; CDR3 protein: CASGGAHWDIQYF
J gene: TRBJ2-5; V gene: TRBV12-2; CDR3 protein: CASRAVGTNAGSPGETQYF
J gene: TRBJ2-7; V gene: TRBV18; CDR3 protein: CASSHPPEDYEQYF
J gene: TRBJ2-1; V gene: TRBV7-9; CDR3 protein: CASSLGRTDEQFF
J gene: TRBJ2-2; V gene: TRBV6-1; CDR3 protein: CASSEGLGTGELFF
J gene: TRBJ2-5; V gene: TRBV4-2; CDR3 protein: CASSHSGTGGETQYF
J gene: TRBJ1-3; V gene: TRBV6-5; CDR3 protein: CASSYEAGVGNTIYF
J gene: TRBJ2-5; V gene: TRBV28; CDR3 protein: CASSTARGARGTQYF
J gene: TRBJ1-1; V gene: TRBV27; CDR3 protein: CASSFRTGGAEAFF
J gene: TRBJ2-5; V gene: TRBV4-1; CDR3 protein: CASSQTGVAETQYF
J gene: TRBJ2-3; V gene: TRBV6-5; CDR3 protein: CASRLGGTTDTQYF
J gene: TRBJ1-3; V gene: TRBV7-7; CDR3 protein: CASSLDRGPGNTIYF
J gene: TRBJ2-1; V gene: TRBV24-1; CDR3 protein: CATSELPGREQFF
J gene: TRBJ2-1; V gene: TRBV6-2/TRBV6-3; CDR3 protein: CASSYLIAGGPGEQFF
J gene: TRBJ1-1; V gene: TRBV10-3; CDR3 protein: CAISEGGGAMNTEAFF
J gene: TRBJ1-1; V gene: TRBV11-2; CDR3 protein: CASRVPAGVAFF
J gene: TRBJ2-7; V gene: TRBV18; CDR3 protein: CASSMGLAGANEQYF
J gene: TRBJ2-1; V gene: TRBV11-3; CDR3 protein: CASSLSSDVYNEQFF
J gene: TRBJ2-2; V gene: TRBV14; CDR3 protein: CASSQYGELFF
J gene: TRBJ2-1; V gene: TRBV18; CDR3 protein: CASSPPGRANEQFF
J gene: TRBJ2-1; V gene: TRBV11-2; CDR3 protein: CASSFGSSYNEQFF
J gene: TRBJ2-3; V gene: TRBV3-1/TRBV3-2; CDR3 protein: CASSQGISTDTQYF
J gene: TRBJ1-6; V gene: TRBV2; CDR3 protein: CASSVSSYNSPLHF
J gene: TRBJ1-2; V gene: TRBV6-5; CDR3 protein: CASRGQGGGYTF
J gene: TRBJ1-1; V gene: TRBV29-1; CDR3 protein: CSVGGGAEAFF
J gene: TRBJ2-2; V gene: TRBV7-2; CDR3 protein: CASSGYGGRSNTGELFF
J gene: TRBJ2-1; V gene: TRBV9; CDR3 protein: CASRRGSGYNEQFF
J gene: TRBJ1-5; V gene: TRBV28; CDR3 protein: CASRGQGYQPQHF
J gene: TRBJ2-7; V gene: TRBV13; CDR3 protein: CASSLEGKYYEQYF
J gene: TRBJ1-2; V gene: TRBV18; CDR3 protein: CASSIGESSYGYTF